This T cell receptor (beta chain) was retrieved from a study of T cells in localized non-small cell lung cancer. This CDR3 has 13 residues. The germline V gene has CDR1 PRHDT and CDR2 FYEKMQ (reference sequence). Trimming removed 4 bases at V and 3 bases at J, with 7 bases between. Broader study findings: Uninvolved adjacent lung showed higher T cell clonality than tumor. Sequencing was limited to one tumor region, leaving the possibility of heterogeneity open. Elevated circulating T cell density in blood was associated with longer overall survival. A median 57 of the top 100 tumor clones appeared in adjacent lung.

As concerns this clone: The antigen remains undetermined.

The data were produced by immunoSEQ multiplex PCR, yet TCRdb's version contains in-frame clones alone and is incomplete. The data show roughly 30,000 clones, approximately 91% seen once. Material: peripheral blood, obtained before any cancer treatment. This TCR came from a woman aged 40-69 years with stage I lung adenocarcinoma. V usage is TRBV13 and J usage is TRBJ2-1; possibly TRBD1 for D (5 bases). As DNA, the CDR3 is TGTGCCAGCAGCTCAGACAGCTACAATGAGCAGTTCTTC. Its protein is CASSSDSYNEQFF.